A selection of T cell receptor beta chains follows, all from one sample in a study of radiation and T cells in renal cell carcinoma. The method was immunoSEQ multiplex PCR; TCRdb's version includes in-frame clones alone and lacks a portion of them. The table includes 60,000 to 65,000 clones, roughly four fifths detected once. The sample was blood, taken from a patient whose treatment included radiotherapy and nephrectomy. The receptors originated from a man between 60 and 70 years old with renal cell carcinoma. CDR3s include the opening cysteine and the closing phenylalanine or tryptophan. A D gene is named only where the DNA matches it firmly. Some rows have no size entry. The others give once, few or many, or a class for an expanded clone.

size	V	D	J	CDR3	DNA
NA	TRBV11-2	NA	TRBJ1-2	CASSHQGWGYTF	TGTGCCAGCAGCCACCAGGGGTGGGGCTACACCTTC
NA	TRBV27	NA	TRBJ2-3	CASSLSGGNRYTQYF	TGTGCCAGCAGTTTATCTGGGGGGAATCGTTATACGCAGTATTTT
NA	TRBV6-1	NA	TRBJ2-1	CASSADSSRSYNEQFF	TGTGCCAGCAGTGCCGACAGTTCCCGATCCTACAATGAGCAGTTCTTC
once	TRBV6-4	NA	TRBJ2-3	CASSDSGTGPYTQYF	TGTGCCAGCAGTGACTCCGGGACCGGGCCGTATACGCAGTATTTT
once	TRBV10-3	NA	TRBJ1-2	CAISESEVRGVYTF	TGTGCCATCAGTGAGTCAGAGGTCCGAGGTGTCTACACCTTC
NA	TRBV5-1	NA	TRBJ2-5	CASSPQGQQETQYF	TGCGCCAGCAGCCCCCAAGGACAGCAAGAGACCCAGTACTTC
once	TRBV19	NA	TRBJ1-1	CASSRGNPEAFF	TGTGCCAGTAGTCGCGGGAATCCTGAAGCTTTCTTT
NA	TRBV5-5	NA	TRBJ2-1	CASSLEQGLYNEQFF	TGTGCCAGCAGCTTGGAACAGGGCCTCTACAATGAGCAGTTCTTC
NA	TRBV7-6	TRBD1	TRBJ1-3	CASSYGTGAGSGNTIYF	TGTGCCAGCAGCTATGGGACAGGGGCTGGCTCTGGAAACACCATATATTTT
NA	TRBV2	NA	TRBJ2-3	CASKGQRGGQDTQYF	TGTGCCAGCAAAGGACAGCGTGGGGGCCAAGATACGCAGTATTTT
NA	TRBV7-9	NA	TRBJ2-2	CASSPDYPFSTGELFF	TGTGCCAGCAGCCCGGACTACCCCTTCTCCACCGGGGAGCTGTTTTTT
NA	TRBV27	TRBD1	TRBJ1-2	CASSFFRGDNYGYTF	TGTGCCAGCAGTTTCTTCAGGGGGGATAACTATGGCTACACCTTC
NA	TRBV10-1	TRBD1	TRBJ2-3	CASSGTGVADTQYF	TGCGCCAGCAGTGGGACAGGGGTGGCAGATACGCAGTATTTT
NA	TRBV19	TRBD2	TRBJ2-7	CASSILGLAGPYEQYF	TGTGCCAGTAGTATACTCGGACTAGCGGGACCCTACGAGCAGTACTTC
NA	TRBV2	NA	TRBJ2-3	CASSDVKRDTQYF	TGTGCCAGCAGTGACGTAAAGCGAGATACGCAGTATTTT
NA	TRBV4-1	NA	TRBJ1-1	CASSQGLRAFF	TGCGCCAGCAGCCAAGGCTTACGAGCTTTCTTT
NA	TRBV5-5	NA	TRBJ1-6	CASSLEVAGWTYNSPLHF	TGTGCCAGCAGCTTGGAAGTTGCGGGCTGGACCTATAATTCACCCCTCCACTTT
NA	TRBV12-5	NA	TRBJ2-2	CASGLTRVRPNTGELFF	TGTGCTAGTGGTTTGACCCGAGTGCGGCCGAACACCGGGGAGCTGTTTTTT
NA	TRBV7-9	NA	TRBJ1-1	CASSPGTVTEAFF	TGTGCCAGCAGCCCGGGGACGGTAACTGAAGCTTTCTTT
NA	TRBV5-1	NA	TRBJ2-5	CASSLALEGAQYF	TGCGCCAGCAGCTTGGCCCTGGAGGGGGCCCAGTACTTC
NA	TRBV7-6	NA	TRBJ2-1	CASSWTDQEQFF	TGTGCCAGCAGCTGGACGGACCAGGAGCAGTTCTTC
NA	TRBV9	NA	TRBJ1-5	CASSVGVDGQPQHF	TGTGCCAGCAGCGTGGGGGTCGATGGTCAGCCCCAGCATTTT
NA	TRBV9	TRBD1	TRBJ1-1	CASSVRDRGQGTEAFF	TGTGCCAGCAGCGTGAGGGACAGGGGGCAGGGCACTGAAGCTTTCTTT
NA	TRBV2	NA	TRBJ1-5	CASSAPRLGQPQHF	TGTGCCAGCAGTGCGCCAAGGTTGGGTCAGCCCCAGCATTTT
NA	TRBV19	TRBD2	TRBJ2-3	CASRPQVVAGGLFSTDTQYF	TGTGCCAGTAGACCCCAAGTCGTGGCGGGGGGGCTGTTTAGCACAGATACGCAGTATTTT
NA	TRBV7-2	NA	TRBJ1-3	CASSWGEGDSGNTIYF	TGTGCCAGCAGCTGGGGCGAGGGAGACTCTGGAAACACCATATATTTT
NA	TRBV5-4	TRBD1	TRBJ2-2	CASSYFDRGFTGELFF	TGTGCCAGCAGCTATTTTGACAGGGGATTCACCGGGGAGCTGTTTTTT
once	TRBV7-6	TRBD1	TRBJ2-3	CASSLRGQSSTDTQYF	TGTGCCAGCAGCTTAAGGGGACAGTCAAGCACAGATACGCAGTATTTT
NA	TRBV11-2	NA	TRBJ2-2	CASGLDWTGELFF	TGTGCCAGCGGGTTAGACTGGACCGGGGAGCTGTTTTTT
NA	TRBV10-1	NA	TRBJ2-5	CASSESGEKETQYF	TGCGCCAGCAGTGAGTCTGGGGAGAAAGAGACCCAGTACTTC
once	TRBV5-5	NA	TRBJ2-2	CASSLTVAGELFF	TGTGCCAGCAGCTTGACTGTCGCCGGGGAGCTGTTTTTT
NA	TRBV4-1	TRBD1	TRBJ1-1	CASSQVDRRNTEAFF	TGCGCCAGCAGCCAAGTGGACAGGCGGAACACTGAAGCTTTCTTT
NA	TRBV11-2	NA	TRBJ2-2	CASSPRGQGSGELFF	TGTGCCAGCAGCCCCCGGGGGCAGGGATCCGGGGAGCTGTTTTTT
NA	TRBV6-4	TRBD2	TRBJ2-1	CASSEFAGGEQFF	TGTGCCAGCAGTGAATTTGCGGGGGGCGAGCAGTTCTTC
NA	TRBV25-1	NA	TRBJ1-1	CASSVPGGNTEAFF	TGTGCCAGCAGTGTTCCGGGGGGGAACACTGAAGCTTTCTTT
NA	TRBV9	TRBD1	TRBJ1-1	CASSGMTGEAFF	TGTGCCAGCAGCGGAATGACAGGGGAAGCTTTCTTT
once	TRBV10-3	NA	TRBJ2-3	CAISGGIRRAQYF	TGTGCCATCAGTGGAGGGATAAGAAGGGCGCAGTATTTT
NA	TRBV7-3	NA	TRBJ1-2	CASSPEGGGEYGYTF	TGTGCCAGCAGCCCCGAGGGGGGGGGCGAGTATGGCTACACCTTC
NA	TRBV7-2	NA	TRBJ2-6	CASSGTVSSGANVLTF	TGTGCCAGCAGTGGGACGGTGAGCTCTGGGGCCAACGTCCTGACTTTC
NA	TRBV7-2	TRBD2	TRBJ2-3	CASSPPGGGSTDTQYF	TGTGCCAGCAGCCCTCCCGGCGGGGGGAGCACAGATACGCAGTATTTT
NA	TRBV19	TRBD1	TRBJ2-2	CASSARDRARAGELFF	TGTGCCAGTAGTGCCAGGGACAGGGCTAGGGCCGGGGAGCTGTTTTTT
NA	TRBV5-1	NA	TRBJ2-5	CASSLWRRDEETQYF	TGCGCCAGCAGCTTGTGGCGGAGAGATGAAGAGACCCAGTACTTC
NA	TRBV2	TRBD1	TRBJ2-7	CASSPMDRPYEQYF	TGTGCCAGCAGCCCCATGGACAGGCCCTACGAGCAGTACTTC
NA	TRBV6-5	NA	TRBJ1-3	CATASGPGNTIYF	TGTGCCACCGCCAGTGGGCCTGGAAACACCATATATTTT
NA	TRBV6-6	NA	TRBJ2-1	CASSYSRGRDNEQFF	TGTGCCAGCAGTTACTCCCGGGGGCGCGACAATGAGCAGTTCTTC
NA	TRBV2	TRBD2	TRBJ2-3	CASSRAGGIDTQYF	TGTGCCAGCAGTAGAGCGGGGGGTATAGATACGCAGTATTTT
NA	TRBV4-2	NA	TRBJ2-1	CASSQDHSRGNEQFF	TGTGCCAGCAGCCAAGATCATTCGCGCGGCAATGAGCAGTTCTTC
NA	TRBV6-5	NA	TRBJ2-1	CASSYRETYNEQFF	TGTGCCAGCAGTTACCGGGAGACCTACAATGAGCAGTTCTTC
NA	TRBV6-9	NA	TRBJ1-2	CASRPPTGMRGYTF	TGTGCCAGCAGACCCCCTACAGGGATGAGGGGCTACACCTTC
NA	TRBV6-1	NA	TRBJ1-4	CASRQNPPNEKLFF	TGTGCCAGCAGACAGAACCCCCCTAATGAAAAACTGTTTTTT
NA	TRBV7-2	TRBD1	TRBJ1-1	CATWGGQGTTEAFF	TGTGCCACCTGGGGGGGACAGGGGACTACTGAAGCTTTCTTT
NA	TRBV21-1	NA	TRBJ1-2	CASSSPSQRGYTF	TGTGCCAGCAGCTCGCCAAGCCAGCGTGGCTACACCTTC
NA	TRBV2	NA	TRBJ1-4	CASSEGGSNEKLFF	TGTGCCAGCAGTGAGGGGGGGTCTAATGAAAAACTGTTTTTT
NA	TRBV5-1	NA	TRBJ2-2	CASTPWVENTGELFF	TGCGCCAGCACCCCCTGGGTGGAAAACACCGGGGAGCTGTTTTTT
NA	TRBV5-5	NA	TRBJ2-7	CASRIEKGTAGVVSGQYF	TGTGCCAGCAGAATCGAGAAGGGGACGGCGGGCGTTGTTTCTGGGCAGTACTTC
NA	TRBV4-2	TRBD2	TRBJ2-3	CASSLSGGPSPTDTQYF	TGTGCCAGCAGCCTAAGCGGGGGGCCCTCCCCCACAGATACGCAGTATTTT
NA	TRBV6-1	TRBD1	TRBJ1-1	CASSDLRTGSNTEAFF	TGTGCCAGCAGTGACCTTCGGACAGGCTCGAACACTGAAGCTTTCTTT
once	TRBV7-9	TRBD1	TRBJ2-7	CASSWGQRYEQYF	TGTGCCAGCAGCTGGGGACAGAGATACGAGCAGTACTTC
NA	TRBV12-5	NA	TRBJ1-1	CASGLVQNWSGDTEAFF	TGTGCTAGTGGTTTGGTACAAAACTGGAGCGGCGACACTGAAGCTTTCTTT